The clone carrying this T cell receptor beta chain occurred many times. The antigen remains undetermined. The sample belongs to a study of CD8 T cells in ankylosing spondylitis. Making the TCR beta libraries involved quantitative 5'-RACE with molecular barcodes. MiXCR, run by TCRdb on the 5' RACE reads, gives a single entry per CDR3 protein. The table has roughly 470,000 distinct CDR3 sequences, approximately 26% seen once. There are 16 residues in the CDR3. The germline V and J ends were trimmed by 6 bases and 2 bases, with 19 bases remaining between them. Overall study findings and caveats: Enrichment of disease-linked clones was reportedly significant in matched ankylosing spondylitis synovial fluid. Among TCR beta sequences, a motif of 7 to 9 highly homologous variants appeared characteristic of ankylosing spondylitis blood. Disease-linked clones bore a CD8+ phenotype, appearing relatively rarely in peripheral blood.

This TCR came from a male donor with ankylosing spondylitis. The chain couples TRBV12-3 or TRBV12-4 to TRBJ2-5; D perhaps matches TRBD2 (6 bases). What was sequenced was blood, either unsorted or a sorted T cell fraction (not recorded which). The CDR3 bases are TGTGCCAGCAGGAGGGAGGTTTCGGCCAGACAAGAGACCCAGTACTTC. Protein sequence: CASRREVSARQETQYF.